One sample yielded the 28 T cell receptor beta chains listed below, sequenced in a study of blood T cell repertoires in COVID-19 (dated by TCRdb to about 2020). Libraries were made using the immunoSEQ multiplex PCR assay. Sourced from immuneACCESS, this table was stored by TCRdb with only in-frame sequences that have V and J called. A share of the clones is absent; for the studies checked, an unresolved V gene accounts for under half, and the remainder has no known explanation. This sample gives some 47,000 clones in total; about 90% of them show up just once. 20% to 30% of the sample goes to the ten largest clones. The material sequenced was peripheral blood. Receptors were obtained from a woman older than 75 in a cohort sampled during active or convalescent COVID-19.

The chain recombines TRBV7-2 with TRBJ2-7, with 8 positions matching TRBD1. The CDR3 extends over 14 amino acids. With 4 bases clipped from V and 2 bases from J, the junction kept 4 bases outside the gene matches. Germline V CDR1 and CDR2: SGHTA, FQGNSA. In DNA form, the CDR3 reads TGTGCCAGCAGCTCGACAGGGGCGGCCTACGAGCAGTACTTC. Protein sequence: CASSSTGAAYEQYF.

This rearrangement joins TRBV27 to TRBJ1-1, with D perhaps TRBD1 (6 bases). V was trimmed by 5 bases and J by 4 bases, leaving 14 bases between them. The CDR3 sequence is 14 residues long. Per germline, CDR1 MNHEY and CDR2 SMNVEV (reference sequence). This chain's CDR3 is CASSINRVGTEAFF. The CDR3 nucleotides read TGTGCCAGCAGTATAAACAGGGTTGGCACTGAAGCTTTCTTT.

This chain connects TRBV9 to TRBJ2-1; 8 bases are a match to TRBD2. The germline V gene encodes CDR1 SGDLS and CDR2 YYNGEE. V lost 2 bases and J lost 8; bases outside the gene matches: 9. The CDR3 loop spans 15 amino acids. The CDR3 reads CASSVGTSFLYEQFF. The CDR3 bases are TGTGCCAGCAGCGTTGGGACTAGTTTTTTGTATGAGCAGTTCTTC.

This clone came up a few times. The rearrangement uses TRBV4-1 and TRBJ1-6; D unclear. Trimming took off 0 bases at V and 8 bases at J, with 17 bases between the two ends. Germline CDR1 reads MGHRA; CDR2 reads YSYEKL. This CDR3 comprises 17 residues. CDR3 residues: CASSQDRSPGTHSPLHF. In DNA form, the CDR3 reads TGCGCCAGCAGCCAAGATCGGTCTCCAGGAACCCATTCACCCCTCCACTTT.

The chain links TRBV7-2 to TRBJ2-2; D perhaps matches TRBD2 (5 bases). Germline V gene data show CDR1 as SGHTA and CDR2 as FQGNSA. The CDR3 runs 19 residues. The ends were cut back, 3 bases at V and 4 bases at J, with 24 bases in the middle. In nucleotides, the CDR3 is TGTGCCAGCAGCTTTAATCGGGCGGGCCTAGTAGCGCGCACCGGGGAGCTGTTTTTT. Protein: CASSFNRAGLVARTGELFF. The whole variable domain, filled in from reference TRBV7-2 and TRBJ2-2, reads GAGVSQSPSNKVTEKGKDVELRCDPISGHTALYWYRQSLGQGLEFLIYFQGNSAPDKSGLPSDRFSAERTGGSVSTLTIQRTQQEDSAVYLCASSFNRAGLVARTGELFFGEGSRLTVL.

V usage is TRBV3-1 (or the pseudogene TRBV3-2) and J usage is TRBJ1-1; D remains ambiguous. Germline CDR1 reads LGHDT; CDR2 reads YNNKEL (reference sequence). The CDR3 extends over 13 amino acids. Trimming cost V 6 bases and J 7 bases, with 15 bases left between them. CDR3: CASSPTGAVEAFF. The CDR3 DNA sequence: TGTGCCAGCAGTCCTACCGGAGCCGTTGAAGCTTTCTTT.

This clone showed up many times. The rearrangement uses TRBV5-1 and TRBJ1-1; weak D call: TRBD1 (6 bases). The CDR3 spans 14 residues. Germline V gives CDR1 SGHRS, CDR2 YFSETQ. V was cut by 4 bases and J by 4 bases, with 14 bases left in between. The CDR3 nucleotides read TGCGCCAGCAGCCAGAGGGGGTTGGCCACTGAAGCTTTCTTT. Its protein is CASSQRGLATEAFF. The entire variable domain, with the rest obtained from reference TRBV5-1 and TRBJ1-1, is as follows: KAGVTQTPRYLIKTRGQQVTLSCSPISGHRSVSWYQQTPGQGLQFLFEYFSETQRNKGNFPGRFSGRQFSNSRSEMNVSTLELGDSALYLCASSQRGLATEAFFGQGTRLTVV.

The chain links TRBV5-6 to TRBJ2-5, with D tentatively TRBD1 (6 bases). CDR1 and CDR2 (germline): SGHDT, YYEEEE. CDR3 length equals 14 residues. Trimming cost V 4 bases and J 4 bases, with 14 bases left between them. Here the CDR3 DNA reads TGTGCCAGCAGCCAACAGGGTCAGGGAGAGACCCAGTACTTC. This gives the protein CASSQQGQGETQYF. Drawing the rest from reference TRBV5-6 and TRBJ2-5, the complete variable domain is DAGVTQSPTHLIKTRGQQVTLRCSPKSGHDTVSWYQQALGQGPQFIFQYYEEEERQRGNFPDRFSGHQFPNYSSELNVNALLLGDSALYLCASSQQGQGETQYFGPGTRLLVL.

This clone has ten or more counts. The rearrangement joins TRBV5-1 to TRBJ2-3; D may be TRBD2 (5 bases). Germline V CDR1 and CDR2: SGHRS, YFSETQ. V lost 0 bases, J lost 2 bases, and 7 bases lay in between. The CDR3 has 14 residues. CDR3 in amino acids: CASSLAGFTDTQYF. CDR3 sequence (DNA): TGCGCCAGCAGCTTGGCGGGGTTCACAGATACGCAGTATTTT.

CDR3 DNA: TGTGCCAGCAGCTTGGAGGGACCGATTGAGGTCACTGAAGCTTTCTTT. This sequence encodes CASSLEGPIEVTEAFF. This chain connects TRBV11-3 to TRBJ1-1, with D possibly TRBD1 on 5 matching bases. V lost 3 bases and J lost 4, with 18 bases in between. CDR3 length equals 16 residues. The germline CDR1 and CDR2 sequences are SGHNT and YENEEA.

V and J are TRBV7-5 and TRBJ1-2; the listed D gene, TRBD1, was not tested against the DNA. TRBV7-5 is recorded as a pseudogene. This CDR3 has 19 residues. CDR3 bases: TGTGTCAGAAGCTTAGGGTACCTGCTGACAGGGTCGGGCCTAAGTGGCTACACCTTC. It translates to CVRSLGYLLTGSGLSGYTF.

The V gene is TRBV7-2, the J gene TRBJ2-7, with D perhaps TRBD2 (5 bases). Trimming pared 1 base from V and 0 bases from J, leaving 10 bases between. Germline values: CDR1 SGHTA, CDR2 FQGNSA. The CDR3 has 15 amino acids. DNA of the CDR3: TGTGCCAGCAGCTTAGGGTTTAGCGCCTCCTACGAGCAGTACTTC. Protein sequence: CASSLGFSASYEQYF.

DNA for the CDR3: TGTGCCAGCAGGGCGGTCTCTGAAGCTTTCTTT. Its protein is CASRAVSEAFF. The chain uses TRBV2 and TRBJ1-1, with D unclear. Looked up from germline, CDR1 is SNHLY and CDR2 is FYNNEI. Trimming pared 6 bases from V and 6 bases from J, leaving 8 bases between. The CDR3 spans 11 residues. The full variable domain, in which reference TRBV2 and TRBJ1-1 provide the parts outside the CDR3, is EPEVTQTPSHQVTQMGQEVILRCVPISNHLYFYWYRQILGQKVEFLVSFYNNEISEKSEIFDDQFSVERPDGSNFTLKIRSTKLEDSAMYFCASRAVSEAFFGQGTRLTVV.

The rearrangement joins TRBV29-1 to TRBJ2-1; TRBD2 matches at 12 bases. V lost 1 base, J lost 4 bases, and 2 bases stayed unmatched. Germline values: CDR1 SQVTM, CDR2 ANQGSEA. This CDR3 has 15 residues. CDR3 region: CSVEGLAGAYNEQFF. The CDR3 DNA follows: TGCAGCGTTGAAGGACTAGCGGGGGCTTACAATGAGCAGTTCTTC.

This clone turned up a few times. V is TRBV5-6 and J is TRBJ1-2; no clear D gene. Germline V gives CDR1 SGHDT, CDR2 YYEEEE. Trimming stripped 0 bases from V and 4 bases from J, with 13 bases between. CDR3 length: 15 residues. CDR3 residues: CASSLAGPVVYGYTF. The CDR3 DNA reads as TGTGCCAGCAGCTTGGCTGGGCCAGTGGTCTATGGCTACACCTTC.

This chain uses TRBV6-2 or TRBV6-3 with TRBJ2-2; D possibly corresponds to TRBD2 (6 bases). In germline, CDR1 is MNHEY, CDR2 SVGEGT. The CDR3 is 18 residues long. The V end lost 2 bases, the J end lost 1 base, and 17 bases lay between the germline ends. The CDR3 is CASSYRFLIAVNTGELFF. The CDR3 DNA follows: TGTGCCAGCAGTTACCGGTTCTTAATAGCGGTGAACACCGGGGAGCTGTTTTTT.

The chain combines TRBV13 with TRBJ2-1; D is perhaps TRBD2 (5 bases). The CDR3 contains 14 residues. V lost 1 base, J lost 7 bases, and 11 bases lay in between. Germline CDR1 is PRHDT and CDR2 is FYEKMQ (reference sequence). CDR3 in amino acids: CASSLETNRNEQFF. CDR3 DNA sequence: TGTGCCAGCAGCTTAGAGACTAACCGGAATGAGCAGTTCTTC.

The V gene is TRBV19, the J gene TRBJ2-3, with D possibly being TRBD2 (6 bases). This CDR3 has 15 residues. The V gene's germline CDR1 is LNHDA and CDR2 SQIVND (reference sequence). The germline V and J ends were trimmed by 5 bases and 2 bases, with 14 bases remaining between them. The CDR3 spells CASSEGLANTDTQYF. The CDR3 coding sequence is TGTGCCAGTAGTGAGGGGCTAGCGAACACAGATACGCAGTATTTT.

The J gene is TRBJ1-3, the V gene TRBV9; TRBD1 matches at 7 bases. This CDR3 has 15 amino acids. Per germline, CDR1 SGDLS and CDR2 YYNGEE. V lost 2 bases, J lost 2 bases, and 4 bases stayed unmatched. The CDR3 DNA follows: TGTGCCAGCAGCGTCATGACAGGGACTGGAAACACCATATATTTT. Its translation is CASSVMTGTGNTIYF.

This sequence joins TRBV12-3 or TRBV12-4 and TRBJ2-2; D uncertain. V dropped 3 bases and J dropped 4 bases, with 6 bases sitting between them. The CDR3 loop spans 13 amino acids. The CDR3 spells CASSLRSTGELFF. DNA for the CDR3: TGTGCCAGCAGTTTGCGTTCCACCGGGGAGCTGTTTTTT.

This chain connects TRBV27 to TRBJ2-3, with TRBD1 matching over 7 bases. Germline values: CDR1 MNHEY, CDR2 SMNVEV (reference sequence). The CDR3 is made up of 15 amino acids. The V and J ends lost 2 bases and 0 bases, in that order; junction bases with no gene match: 2. The CDR3 region is CASSLRGQSTDTQYF. DNA of the CDR3: TGTGCCAGCAGTTTACGGGGACAGAGCACAGATACGCAGTATTTT.

The chain uses TRBV28 and TRBJ2-7, with TRBD2 matching 7 bases. Trimming cost V 6 bases and J 2 bases; bases outside gene matches: 10. There are 15 residues in the CDR3. Germline V gene data show CDR1 as MDHEN and CDR2 as SYDVKM. Here the CDR3 reads CASRTTSAVTYEQYF. For the CDR3, the DNA is TGTGCCAGCAGAACTACTAGCGCGGTTACCTACGAGCAGTACTTC.

The chain carries TRBV5-6 and TRBJ1-3, with unresolved D. Trimming cost V 3 bases and J 3 bases, with 10 bases left between them. The CDR3 contains 14 residues. Germline CDR1 reads SGHDT; CDR2 reads YYEEEE. In DNA form, the CDR3 reads TGTGCCAGCAGCTCGACATTCGGTGGAAACACCATATATTTT. This codes for CASSSTFGGNTIYF.

The chain is built from TRBV5-1 and TRBJ1-1, with 11 bases matching TRBD1. Germline assignment: CDR1 SGHRS and CDR2 YFSETQ. This CDR3 comprises 16 residues. J was trimmed by 0 bases and V by 4 bases; bases with no gene match: 5. The CDR3 reads CASSRGTGGVNTEAFF. The DNA of the CDR3 is TGCGCCAGCAGCCGCGGGACAGGGGGTGTGAACACTGAAGCTTTCTTT. The complete variable domain, with remaining parts taken from reference TRBV5-1 and TRBJ1-1, reads KAGVTQTPRYLIKTRGQQVTLSCSPISGHRSVSWYQQTPGQGLQFLFEYFSETQRNKGNFPGRFSGRQFSNSRSEMNVSTLELGDSALYLCASSRGTGGVNTEAFFGQGTRLTVV.

This clone appeared once. The chain uses TRBV6-5 and TRBJ2-3; 11 nucleotides match TRBD2. Unmatched junction bases numbered 5, after V lost 0 bases and J lost 6 bases. Germline values: CDR1 MNHEY, CDR2 SVGAGI. The CDR3 is 16 amino acids. CDR3 amino acids: CASSYSPGLAGDTQYF. The CDR3 DNA sequence: TGTGCCAGCAGTTACTCCCCCGGACTAGCGGGTGATACGCAGTATTTT.

CDR3 nucleotide sequence: TGCGCCAGCAACCCCCGCCGACAGGGGGCTGAGGTGAACACTGAAGCTTTCTTT. As protein: CASNPRRQGAEVNTEAFF. This rearrangement joins TRBV10-1 to TRBJ1-1, with 10 positions matching TRBD1. Per the germline V gene, CDR1 is WNHNN and CDR2 is SYGVQD (reference sequence). This CDR3 is 18 amino acids long. Trimming cost V 7 bases and J 0 bases; bases outside gene matches: 14.

The rearrangement uses TRBV11-3 and TRBJ2-7; 9 positions agree with TRBD2. The CDR3 runs 15 residues. Germline-derived CDR1 and CDR2 are SGHNT and YENEEA. Losses at the gene ends were 5 bases for V and 7 bases for J; bases not matched to a gene: 12. The CDR3 is CASSRRGVSGREQYF. In DNA form, the CDR3 reads TGTGCCAGCAGCCGCCGCGGGGTGAGCGGGAGGGAGCAGTACTTC.

The chain has TRBV6-5 and TRBJ1-2; D gene ambiguous. V was trimmed by 2 bases and J by 0 bases, leaving 13 bases between them. The CDR3 is 16 residues long. From germline, CDR1 is MNHEY and CDR2 SVGAGI. CDR3 coding DNA: TGTGCCAGCAGTTACCCGGAAGTAGCCCCTAACTATGGCTACACCTTC. Translation: CASSYPEVAPNYGYTF.